The rows below give T cell receptor beta chains drawn from one sample of a study of cytomegalovirus exposure and HLA in healthy donors. Profiled with immunoSEQ multiplex PCR; TCRdb holds only in-frame clones, not every one. The table lists 210,000 or so clones, 85% to 90% of them singletons. Sequences were obtained from PBMCs. Source of these receptors: a man in his thirties or forties in good health and CMV-seronegative. CDR3s include the opening cysteine and the closing phenylalanine or tryptophan. Fields, in order: CDR3 protein, CDR3 DNA, clone size, J gene, D gene, V gene. A D gene is named only where the DNA matches it firmly. Rows give clone size only sometimes, using once, few, many, or a class for an expanded clone.

cdr3_aa: CASSSDSTEAFF
cdr3_nt: TGTGCCAGCAGCTCGGACAGCACTGAAGCTTTCTTT
clone_size: -
j_call: TRBJ1-1
d_call: -
v_call: TRBV5-6

cdr3_aa: CASAFTGNTIYF
cdr3_nt: TGTGCCAGTGCGTTCACTGGAAACACCATATATTTT
clone_size: -
j_call: TRBJ1-3
d_call: -
v_call: TRBV19

cdr3_aa: CASSPPRSGYQKNEQFF
cdr3_nt: TGTGCCAGCTCACCACCGAGGTCGGGTTATCAGAAAAATGAGCAGTTCTTC
clone_size: -
j_call: TRBJ2-1
d_call: -
v_call: TRBV18

cdr3_aa: CASNEGEAYEQYF
cdr3_nt: TGCGCCAGCAACGAGGGGGAAGCCTACGAGCAGTACTTC
clone_size: -
j_call: TRBJ2-7
d_call: -
v_call: TRBV10-1

cdr3_aa: CSARGRQELFF
cdr3_nt: TGCAGTGCTAGGGGGAGGCAGGAGCTGTTTTTT
clone_size: -
j_call: TRBJ2-2
d_call: -
v_call: TRBV20-1

cdr3_aa: CASFRPGHSIGNTIYF
cdr3_nt: TGTGCCAGCTTTCGACCGGGACATTCCATAGGAAACACCATATATTTT
clone_size: few
j_call: TRBJ1-3
d_call: -
v_call: TRBV18

cdr3_aa: CAIKEEPTEAFF
cdr3_nt: TGTGCCATCAAGGAGGAACCAACTGAAGCTTTCTTT
clone_size: -
j_call: TRBJ1-1
d_call: -
v_call: TRBV10-3

cdr3_aa: CASSLLSGRSTGYNEQFF
cdr3_nt: TGTGCCAGCAGCTTACTTAGCGGGAGGTCCACCGGCTACAATGAGCAGTTCTTC
clone_size: -
j_call: TRBJ2-1
d_call: TRBD2
v_call: TRBV7-2

cdr3_aa: CASSSPGRDYGYTF
cdr3_nt: TGTGCCAGCAGCTCCCCAGGGCGCGACTATGGCTACACCTTC
clone_size: -
j_call: TRBJ1-2
d_call: -
v_call: TRBV7-9

cdr3_aa: CASSLDMMETDTQYF
cdr3_nt: TGTGCCAGCAGCTTGGACATGATGGAGACAGATACGCAGTATTTT
clone_size: -
j_call: TRBJ2-3
d_call: -
v_call: TRBV5-5

cdr3_aa: CASHYGTNSNQPQHF
cdr3_nt: TGTGCCAGCCATTACGGGACAAATAGCAATCAGCCCCAGCATTTT
clone_size: once
j_call: TRBJ1-5
d_call: -
v_call: TRBV18

cdr3_aa: CASSSRTDNEKLFF
cdr3_nt: TGTGCCAGCAGCTCCAGGACAGATAATGAAAAACTGTTTTTT
clone_size: -
j_call: TRBJ1-4
d_call: -
v_call: TRBV7-8

cdr3_aa: CASSSAGASGEETQYF
cdr3_nt: TGTGCCAGCAGTTCGGCCGGGGCTAGCGGAGAAGAGACCCAGTACTTC
clone_size: once
j_call: TRBJ2-5
d_call: TRBD2
v_call: TRBV28

cdr3_aa: CSSSASSTGANEKLFF
cdr3_nt: TGTTCCAGCAGCGCTTCATCGACAGGGGCTAATGAAAAACTGTTTTTT
clone_size: -
j_call: TRBJ1-4
d_call: TRBD1
v_call: TRBV7-9

cdr3_aa: CASSSGTSGGADDLF
cdr3_nt: TGTGCCAGCAGCTCGGGGACTAGCGGGGGGGCGGACGACCTCTTC
clone_size: -
j_call: TRBJ2-1
d_call: TRBD2
v_call: TRBV13

cdr3_aa: CASSEFGTGGVNEQFF
cdr3_nt: TGTGCCAGCAGTGAATTCGGAACGGGAGGGGTCAATGAGCAGTTCTTC
clone_size: -
j_call: TRBJ2-1
d_call: TRBD2
v_call: TRBV6-1

cdr3_aa: CATSKQTTNEKLFF
cdr3_nt: TGTGCCACCAGCAAACAGACAACTAATGAAAAACTGTTTTTT
clone_size: -
j_call: TRBJ1-4
d_call: -
v_call: TRBV15

cdr3_aa: CASSSGQMNTEAFF
cdr3_nt: TGTGCCAGCAGTTCAGGTCAGATGAACACTGAAGCTTTCTTT
clone_size: -
j_call: TRBJ1-1
d_call: -
v_call: TRBV27

cdr3_aa: CASSLTGQGALAQHF
cdr3_nt: TGTGCCAGCAGCTTAACAGGCCAGGGGGCTTTGGCCCAGCATTTT
clone_size: -
j_call: TRBJ1-5
d_call: TRBD1
v_call: TRBV7-2

cdr3_aa: CASRLRSTDTQYF
cdr3_nt: TGTGCCAGCAGACTACGGAGCACAGATACGCAGTATTTT
clone_size: -
j_call: TRBJ2-3
d_call: -
v_call: TRBV28

cdr3_aa: CASAPVQNQETQYF
cdr3_nt: TGTGCCAGCGCCCCGGTACAGAACCAAGAGACCCAGTACTTC
clone_size: -
j_call: TRBJ2-5
d_call: -
v_call: TRBV18

cdr3_aa: CASVVRGGAGETQYF
cdr3_nt: TGCGCCAGCGTGGTCCGGGGCGGGGCCGGAGAGACCCAGTACTTC
clone_size: -
j_call: TRBJ2-5
d_call: -
v_call: TRBV5-1

cdr3_aa: CASRSTGPSGNTIYF
cdr3_nt: TGTGCCAGCAGATCGACAGGCCCCTCTGGAAACACCATATATTTT
clone_size: once
j_call: TRBJ1-3
d_call: -
v_call: TRBV2

cdr3_aa: CSSSLSASGVTDTQYF
cdr3_nt: TGTTCCAGCAGCCTCTCGGCTAGCGGAGTCACAGATACGCAGTATTTT
clone_size: -
j_call: TRBJ2-3
d_call: TRBD2
v_call: TRBV7-9

cdr3_aa: CASSLGQGSFEQYF
cdr3_nt: TGTGCCAGCAGCTTAGGACAGGGGTCTTTCGAGCAGTACTTC
clone_size: -
j_call: TRBJ2-7
d_call: TRBD1
v_call: TRBV7-2

cdr3_aa: CATPGETYEQYF
cdr3_nt: TGTGCCACTCCAGGGGAAACCTACGAGCAGTACTTC
clone_size: -
j_call: TRBJ2-7
d_call: -
v_call: TRBV6-1

cdr3_aa: CSVRTGDVNEQYF
cdr3_nt: TGCAGCGTACGGACAGGGGATGTGAACGAGCAGTACTTC
clone_size: once
j_call: TRBJ2-7
d_call: TRBD1
v_call: TRBV29-1

cdr3_aa: CASSHLSGGREQYF
cdr3_nt: TGTGCCAGCAGCCATCTAAGCGGGGGGCGTGAGCAGTACTTC
clone_size: once
j_call: TRBJ2-7
d_call: TRBD2
v_call: TRBV9

cdr3_aa: CASSWRTGWSSGANVLTF
cdr3_nt: TGTGCCAGCAGCTGGAGGACAGGGTGGTCCTCTGGGGCCAACGTCCTGACTTTC
clone_size: few
j_call: TRBJ2-6
d_call: TRBD1
v_call: TRBV7-2

cdr3_aa: CASSFGGAYTQYF
cdr3_nt: TGTGCTAGCAGCTTCGGGGGGGCCTATACGCAGTATTTT
clone_size: few
j_call: TRBJ2-3
d_call: TRBD2
v_call: TRBV7-7

cdr3_aa: CASSLVPGTYGYTF
cdr3_nt: TGTGCCAGCAGCTTAGTCCCGGGTACCTATGGCTACACCTTC
clone_size: -
j_call: TRBJ1-2
d_call: -
v_call: TRBV7-9

cdr3_aa: CASTRLGGATEAFF
cdr3_nt: TGTGCCAGCACTAGACTTGGCGGGGCCACTGAAGCTTTCTTT
clone_size: -
j_call: TRBJ1-1
d_call: -
v_call: TRBV6-4

cdr3_aa: CASSQGGLGYEQYF
cdr3_nt: TGCGCCAGCAGCCAAGGGGGGCTGGGGTACGAGCAGTACTTC
clone_size: -
j_call: TRBJ2-7
d_call: -
v_call: TRBV4-3

cdr3_aa: CASTLGAVTNTYGYTF
cdr3_nt: TGTGCCAGCACCCTAGGGGCCGTTACAAATACCTATGGCTACACCTTC
clone_size: -
j_call: TRBJ1-2
d_call: -
v_call: TRBV28

cdr3_aa: CSVEPSGTLNTEAFF
cdr3_nt: TGCAGCGTTGAACCATCGGGGACTTTGAACACTGAAGCTTTCTTT
clone_size: -
j_call: TRBJ1-1
d_call: -
v_call: TRBV29-1

cdr3_aa: CASSKAGRTYEQYF
cdr3_nt: TGTGCCAGCAGTAAAGCCGGGAGGACCTACGAGCAGTACTTC
clone_size: -
j_call: TRBJ2-7
d_call: TRBD2
v_call: TRBV6-5

cdr3_aa: CASSEGGLGKNSQYF
cdr3_nt: TGTGCCAGCAGTGAAGGGGGCTTGGGCAAAAACAGTCAGTACTTC
clone_size: -
j_call: TRBJ2-4
d_call: -
v_call: TRBV6-1

cdr3_aa: CASSFGASGVYEQYF
cdr3_nt: TGCGCCAGCAGCTTCGGGGCTAGCGGGGTCTACGAGCAGTACTTC
clone_size: -
j_call: TRBJ2-7
d_call: TRBD2
v_call: TRBV5-1

cdr3_aa: CASTHRGSGANVLTF
cdr3_nt: TGTGCCAGTACCCACAGGGGCTCTGGGGCCAACGTCCTGACTTTC
clone_size: once
j_call: TRBJ2-6
d_call: TRBD1
v_call: TRBV19

cdr3_aa: CATSRDSNTKNSQYF
cdr3_nt: TGTGCCACGTCCCGGGACAGTAATACCAAAAACAGTCAGTACTTC
clone_size: -
j_call: TRBJ2-4
d_call: TRBD1
v_call: TRBV10-3

cdr3_aa: CASSLGGDGYSNQPQHF
cdr3_nt: TGTGCCAGCAGTTTGGGAGGGGACGGCTATAGCAATCAGCCCCAGCATTTT
clone_size: -
j_call: TRBJ1-5
d_call: -
v_call: TRBV28

cdr3_aa: CASSQVTGTTSYEQYF
cdr3_nt: TGTGCCAGCAGCCAAGTGACAGGGACCACCTCCTACGAGCAGTACTTC
clone_size: -
j_call: TRBJ2-7
d_call: TRBD1
v_call: TRBV7-6

cdr3_aa: CASSVGTSGAPPDTQYF
cdr3_nt: TGTGCCAGCAGCGTAGGTACTAGCGGGGCCCCCCCGGATACGCAGTATTTT
clone_size: -
j_call: TRBJ2-3
d_call: TRBD2
v_call: TRBV9

cdr3_aa: CASSAILRRQANYGYTF
cdr3_nt: TGTGCCAGCAGTGCTATTCTCCGCCGACAGGCTAACTATGGCTACACCTTC
clone_size: -
j_call: TRBJ1-2
d_call: -
v_call: TRBV2

cdr3_aa: CASTGTGGGEQYF
cdr3_nt: TGTGCCAGCACCGGGACAGGGGGTGGCGAGCAGTACTTC
clone_size: -
j_call: TRBJ2-7
d_call: TRBD1
v_call: TRBV19

cdr3_aa: CASSFTGGVGEKLFF
cdr3_nt: TGTGCCAGCAGCTTTACAGGGGGCGTGGGTGAAAAACTGTTTTTT
clone_size: -
j_call: TRBJ1-4
d_call: TRBD1
v_call: TRBV7-2

cdr3_aa: CASSLVQGSGSTKNSQYF
cdr3_nt: TGTGCCAGCAGCTTGGTCCAGGGTAGTGGGTCTACCAAAAACAGTCAGTACTTC
clone_size: -
j_call: TRBJ2-4
d_call: -
v_call: TRBV5-6

cdr3_aa: CASSGIPRDTQYF
cdr3_nt: TGTGCCAGCTCAGGGATACCCCGGGATACGCAGTATTTT
clone_size: -
j_call: TRBJ2-3
d_call: -
v_call: TRBV19

cdr3_aa: CASSYGAVETQYF
cdr3_nt: TGTGCCAGCAGTTACGGGGCAGTAGAGACCCAGTACTTC
clone_size: -
j_call: TRBJ2-5
d_call: -
v_call: TRBV6-5

cdr3_aa: CASSPRRETNEKLFF
cdr3_nt: TGTGCCAGCTCACCACGGAGGGAAACTAATGAAAAACTGTTTTTT
clone_size: -
j_call: TRBJ1-4
d_call: -
v_call: TRBV18

cdr3_aa: CASSLVRPAVHEQYF
cdr3_nt: TGTGCCAGCAGCTTAGTGCGGCCGGCGGTCCACGAGCAGTACTTC
clone_size: -
j_call: TRBJ2-7
d_call: -
v_call: TRBV7-9

cdr3_aa: CASSHTGGEQYF
cdr3_nt: TGTGCCAGCAGCCATACAGGGGGCGAACAGTACTTC
clone_size: -
j_call: TRBJ2-7
d_call: TRBD1
v_call: TRBV11-2

cdr3_aa: CASTTGQEVYEQYF
cdr3_nt: TGTGCCAGCACCACTGGACAGGAGGTCTACGAGCAGTACTTC
clone_size: few
j_call: TRBJ2-7
d_call: TRBD1
v_call: TRBV5-5

cdr3_aa: CSVEVPPGTNYGYTF
cdr3_nt: TGCAGCGTTGAAGTACCTCCAGGGACAAACTATGGCTACACCTTC
clone_size: -
j_call: TRBJ1-2
d_call: -
v_call: TRBV29-1

cdr3_aa: CASSLGGGVEQYF
cdr3_nt: TGTGCCAGCAGCTTAGGGGGAGGGGTCGAGCAGTACTTC
clone_size: -
j_call: TRBJ2-7
d_call: TRBD2
v_call: TRBV7-6

cdr3_aa: CASRPGYSYNEQFF
cdr3_nt: TGTGCCAGCAGGCCGGGTTATTCCTACAATGAGCAGTTCTTC
clone_size: -
j_call: TRBJ2-1
d_call: -
v_call: TRBV27

cdr3_aa: CASSWGTEGNQPQHF
cdr3_nt: TGCGCCAGCAGCTGGGGGACAGAAGGGAATCAGCCCCAGCATTTT
clone_size: few
j_call: TRBJ1-5
d_call: TRBD1
v_call: TRBV5-1

cdr3_aa: CASSFSPTENTDTQYF
cdr3_nt: TGTGCCAGCAGCTTCTCTCCGACAGAAAACACAGATACGCAGTATTTT
clone_size: -
j_call: TRBJ2-3
d_call: -
v_call: TRBV7-9